This TCR beta chain was captured in a study of T cells in Graves' hyperthyroidism and ophthalmopathy (dated by TCRdb to between 2017 and 2020). About the full investigation: Peripheral blood samples were taken at the time of initial diagnosis, prior to any treatment. Following sampling, methimazole starting at 30 mg daily was given to hyperthyroidism patients, and high-dose intravenous methylprednisolone was given to ophthalmopathy patients. TCR Vbeta CDR3 sequencing of 130 to 150 peripheral blood samples (43 ophthalmopathy, roughly 74 hyperthyroidism and roughly 17 progressor patients) is reported in the paper. In addition, the study compared T-cell repertoires in thyroid tissue and in blood from several Graves' hyperthyroidism patients. TCR V-J signatures able to tell the groups apart were searched for in a discovery cohort of 100 patients, of whom around 43 had Graves' ophthalmopathy and around 58 had stable Graves' hyperthyroidism. Prospective prediction of ophthalmopathy was tested in an independent validation cohort consisting of some 18 hyperthyroidism patients and 17 patients who later progressed to ophthalmopathy. The 100 discovery patients were randomly split 7:3 into training and test sets.

At the junction V is shortened by 6 bases and J by 9 bases, with 12 bases in between. In the germline V gene, CDR1 corresponds to MNHNS and CDR2 to SASEGT. Taken from cysteine to phenylalanine, the CDR3 has 13 residues. The read is trimmed to its CDR3 DNA, 39 bases read in frame from base 1. The TCR beta CDR3 regions were amplified from RNA transcripts. The TCR CDR3 was subjected to a first round of RT-PCR using the HTBI primer set and the Qiagen OneStep RT-PCR kit. Libraries were constructed in a second round of multiplex PCR, after which size selection and purification were performed. The libraries were sequenced on an Illumina HiSeq2000 using paired-end 100 bp reads. The paper's data handling went like this. SOAPnuke was used to process the raw data, throwing out any read that contained adapters or uncalled bases, had a mean Phred below 15, or lacked an exact constant-primer or identifier match. COPE v1.2.5 was used to merge the high-quality paired reads, and each unique nucleotide sequence was defined as a clonotype. Clonotypes were aligned to IMGT TRBV, TRBD and TRBJ reference segments using MiTCR v1.1. The analysis included only V-J combinations with a frequency above 0.0001, which together covered approximately 99% of the repertoires. A TCS score was defined as the ratio of F50 (clonal expansion) to E x V (chaos), with BLOSUM62-based TCRdist applied between CDR3 peptides within each V-J. Welch's t-statistics and random forest reduced fewer than 600 V-J features to 13, which were used in a naive Bayes classifier (R e1071). TCRdb passed the public sequencing reads through fastp at Q25 and MiXCR, retaining productive beta sequences. Entries are consolidated by CDR3 protein sequence, retaining the most common genes and DNA. These V and J calls are TCRdb output, not the study's own analysis. Present in this sample are about 560,000 distinct CDR3 sequences, about a sixth of which were seen just once. About 18% of the sample lies in the top ten.

This clonotype was seen a few times. Its antigen target is currently unknown. No qualities accompany the bases; no much larger clone lies one base away. Graves' hyperthyroidism was defined as stable when no progression to ophthalmopathy occurred over 18 months of follow-up. Hyperthyroidism patients were newly diagnosed, had a disease duration of under 2 months, and were aged 18 to 65 years. Patients with uncontrolled infections, other autoimmune diseases, pregnancy or lactation were excluded. Diagnoses were based on clinical symptoms, serum thyroxine and TRAb, thyroid ultrasound and orbital computed tomography. Ficoll-Paque density gradient centrifugation was used to isolate PBMCs from about 10 ml of fresh peripheral blood. Total RNA was extracted using Trizol reagent, and RNA quality was assessed on an Agilent 2100 Bioanalyzer. What the authors observed across the whole study: During validation, the model predicted progression to ophthalmopathy a median of approximately six months ahead of onset, with around 65% sensitivity and about 75% specificity. Sample size was not statistically predetermined, and blinding of investigators to group allocation was not performed. A model built on a 13 V-J signature distinguished ophthalmopathy from stable hyperthyroidism, reaching 85% to 90% sensitivity and 81.08% specificity in cross-validation and 80%/75% in testing. Blood samples also contained most of the expanded thyroid clonotypes (frequency above 0.001), which suggests that blood repertoires may reflect thyroid immune responses.

The specimen sequenced was blood. Recombination linked TRBV6-1 to TRBJ1-6, with TRBD1 as a weak D call on 6 bases. This clonotype was sampled from a young woman with Graves' hyperthyroidism. At the DNA level, the sequence is TGTGCCAGCAGACAGGGTAATGGTTCACCCCTCCACTTT. It is translated as CASRQGNGSPLHF.